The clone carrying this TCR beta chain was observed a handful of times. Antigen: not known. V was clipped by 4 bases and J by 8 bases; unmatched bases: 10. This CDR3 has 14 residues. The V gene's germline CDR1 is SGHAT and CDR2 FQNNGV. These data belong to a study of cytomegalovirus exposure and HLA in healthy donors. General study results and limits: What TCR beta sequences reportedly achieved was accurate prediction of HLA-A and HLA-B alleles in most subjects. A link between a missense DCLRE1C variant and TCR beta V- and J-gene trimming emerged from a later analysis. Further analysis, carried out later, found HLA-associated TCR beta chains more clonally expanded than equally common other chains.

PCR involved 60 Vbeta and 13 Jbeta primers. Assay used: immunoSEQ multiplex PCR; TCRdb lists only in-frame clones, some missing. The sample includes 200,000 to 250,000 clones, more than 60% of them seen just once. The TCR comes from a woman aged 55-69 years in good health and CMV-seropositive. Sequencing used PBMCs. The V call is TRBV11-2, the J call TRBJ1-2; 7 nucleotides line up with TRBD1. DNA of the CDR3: TGTGCCAGCAGCTGGGCCTACAGGGGTGAGGGCTACACCTTC. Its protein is CASSWAYRGEGYTF. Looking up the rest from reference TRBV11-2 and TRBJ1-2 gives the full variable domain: EAGVAQSPRYKIIEKRQSVAFWCNPISGHATLYWYQQILGQGPKLLIQFQNNGVVDDSQLPKDRFSAERLKGVDSTLKIQPAKLEDSAVYLCASSWAYRGEGYTFGSGTRLTVV.